The clone carrying this TCR beta chain was seen more than once but under ten times. Its antigen remains unknown. This sample is drawn from a study of blood T cells in healthy people across ages. The wider study: Using template switching, researchers captured about one barcoded beta molecule for each two T cells. Study-wide results and limits: Possibly confounding the expanded clonotype changes was the fact that donor CMV status was unknown.

For the second PCR, which ran for about 7 to 11 cycles, a sample-barcoded 5' primer and a J-beta primer mix were used. TCRdb re-called the 5' RACE reads with MiXCR, one entry per CDR3 protein. The sample has around 750,000 distinct CDR3 sequences; about 53% are singletons. No fewer than 6 million PBMCs went into each sample. The ends lost 8 bases at V and 0 bases at J; junction bases unmatched: 3. Looked up from germline, CDR1 is MDHEN and CDR2 is SYDVKM. This CDR3 has 13 amino acids. The sequenced sample was blood. V usage is TRBV28 and J usage is TRBJ2-5, with TRBD2 matching 7 bases. The TCR sequence derives from an elderly man in good health. CDR3 loop: CASAAGDQETQYF. In DNA, the CDR3 is TGTGCCAGCGCCGCGGGAGACCAAGAGACCCAGTACTTC.